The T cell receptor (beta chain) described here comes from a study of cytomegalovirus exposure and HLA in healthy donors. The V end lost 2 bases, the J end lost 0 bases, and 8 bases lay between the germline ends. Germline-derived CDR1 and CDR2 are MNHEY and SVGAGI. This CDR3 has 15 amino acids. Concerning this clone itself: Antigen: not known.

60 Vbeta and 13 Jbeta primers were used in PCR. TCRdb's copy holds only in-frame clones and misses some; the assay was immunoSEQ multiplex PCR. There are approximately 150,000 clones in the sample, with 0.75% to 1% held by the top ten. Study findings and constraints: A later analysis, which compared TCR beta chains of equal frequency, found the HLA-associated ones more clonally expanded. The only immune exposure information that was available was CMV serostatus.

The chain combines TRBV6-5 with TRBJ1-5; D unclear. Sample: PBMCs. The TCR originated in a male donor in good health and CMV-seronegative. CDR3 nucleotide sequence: TGTGCCAGCAGTTACGCACAGTATAGCAATCAGCCCCAGCATTTT. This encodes CASSYAQYSNQPQHF.